A selection of T cell receptor beta chains follows, all from one sample in a study of T cells in Graves' hyperthyroidism and ophthalmopathy. TCRdb independently ran MiXCR on the multiplex PCR reads; one entry per CDR3 protein. Seen here are over 500,000 distinct CDR3 sequences, 35% to 50% observed once, and the top ten hold about 40%. The material sequenced was peripheral blood or thyroid tissue (not recorded which). Receptors originate from an adult woman with Graves' disease, either hyperthyroidism or ophthalmopathy (not recorded which). Each CDR3 is given with its conserved first and last residue. The order of the fields is D gene, V gene, J gene, clone size, CDR3 DNA, CDR3 protein. D genes are given only for firm matches. The size field is filled for only some rows; it gives once, few, many or a size class.

d_gene: NA; v_gene: TRBV24-1; j_gene: TRBJ1-5; abundance: NA; CDR3nt: TGTGCCACCAGTGATTCAAGGGGTCAGCCCCAGCATTTT; CDR3aa: CATSDSRGQPQHF
d_gene: NA; v_gene: TRBV7-2; j_gene: TRBJ1-3; abundance: many; CDR3nt: TGTGCCAGCAGCTTAGTGGGGACGGTATCTGGAAACACCATATATTTT; CDR3aa: CASSLVGTVSGNTIYF
d_gene: TRBD1; v_gene: TRBV5-1; j_gene: TRBJ2-7; abundance: many; CDR3nt: TGCGCCAGCAGCTTGAGTCGTGGGACAGACTACGAGCAGTACTTC; CDR3aa: CASSLSRGTDYEQYF
d_gene: NA; v_gene: TRBV28; j_gene: TRBJ1-3; abundance: NA; CDR3nt: TGTGCCAGCAGTTTCGGAGGTGGAAACACCATATATTTT; CDR3aa: CASSFGGGNTIYF
d_gene: NA; v_gene: TRBV5-1; j_gene: TRBJ1-5; abundance: NA; CDR3nt: TGCGCCAGCAGCCCAGGATGGGTAGGTCAGCCCCAGCATTTT; CDR3aa: CASSPGWVGQPQHF
d_gene: NA; v_gene: TRBV6-2/TRBV6-3; j_gene: TRBJ1-6; abundance: many; CDR3nt: TGTGCCAGCAGCCCGAGGGGACAACCTAATTCACCCCTCCACTTT; CDR3aa: CASSPRGQPNSPLHF
d_gene: NA; v_gene: TRBV7-2; j_gene: TRBJ1-4; abundance: NA; CDR3nt: TGTGCCAGCAGCCCACAGACAGGCAGGGAAAAACTGTTTTTT; CDR3aa: CASSPQTGREKLFF
d_gene: TRBD1; v_gene: TRBV20-1; j_gene: TRBJ1-2; abundance: many; CDR3nt: TGCAGTGCTAGCAGGGGACAGGGGCCCGGCTACACCTTC; CDR3aa: CSASRGQGPGYTF
d_gene: NA; v_gene: TRBV20-1; j_gene: TRBJ1-3; abundance: many; CDR3nt: TGCAGTGCTAGGGTCGGTCTTGCAAACACCATATATTTT; CDR3aa: CSARVGLANTIYF
d_gene: NA; v_gene: TRBV6-1; j_gene: TRBJ2-1; abundance: few; CDR3nt: TGTGCCATCAGTGAGCAAAGGGATGAGCAGTTCTTC; CDR3aa: CAISEQRDEQFF
d_gene: NA; v_gene: TRBV10-3; j_gene: TRBJ1-2; abundance: few; CDR3nt: TGTGCCATCAGTGAGCGAGGGGATTATGGCTACACCTTC; CDR3aa: CAISERGDYGYTF
d_gene: NA; v_gene: TRBV20-1; j_gene: TRBJ2-5; abundance: NA; CDR3nt: TGCAGTTACACGGGGCTCCAAGAGACCCAGTACTTC; CDR3aa: CSYTGLQETQYF
d_gene: NA; v_gene: TRBV20-1; j_gene: TRBJ1-6; abundance: NA; CDR3nt: TGCAGTGCTAGAGACGGACGTAGGAGTTACAATTCACCCCTCCACTTT; CDR3aa: CSARDGRRSYNSPLHF
d_gene: NA; v_gene: TRBV7-6; j_gene: TRBJ1-2; abundance: many; CDR3nt: TGTGCCAGCAGCTCCCGATCGGGACCGCTGGGGTATGGCTACACCTTC; CDR3aa: CASSSRSGPLGYGYTF
d_gene: NA; v_gene: TRBV6-5; j_gene: TRBJ2-7; abundance: NA; CDR3nt: TGTGCCAGCAGGTTTGCGAGGAGCTCCTACGAGCAGTACTTC; CDR3aa: CASRFARSSYEQYF
d_gene: NA; v_gene: TRBV7-6; j_gene: TRBJ1-4; abundance: NA; CDR3nt: TGTGCCAGCAGCTTAGCCGAGACTAATGAAAAACTGTTTTTT; CDR3aa: CASSLAETNEKLFF
d_gene: TRBD2; v_gene: TRBV5-1; j_gene: TRBJ2-7; abundance: many; CDR3nt: TGCGCCAGCAGCTTGGCAGCGGGAGCCTACGAGCAGTACTTC; CDR3aa: CASSLAAGAYEQYF
d_gene: NA; v_gene: TRBV7-8; j_gene: TRBJ1-2; abundance: once; CDR3nt: TGTGCCAGCTCCCGGGGGGCATACTCCTTC; CDR3aa: CASSRGAYSF
d_gene: NA; v_gene: TRBV14; j_gene: TRBJ2-5; abundance: few; CDR3nt: TGTGCCAGCAGCCATACGGAGACCCAGTACTTC; CDR3aa: CASSHTETQYF
d_gene: TRBD2; v_gene: TRBV29-1; j_gene: TRBJ2-7; abundance: NA; CDR3nt: TGCAGCGTTGAGACGGGAGGAGTTTACGAGCAGTACTTC; CDR3aa: CSVETGGVYEQYF
d_gene: TRBD2; v_gene: TRBV7-9; j_gene: TRBJ2-5; abundance: NA; CDR3nt: TGTGCCAGCAACCCTTTAGCGGGAGGCTTGGCGACCCAAGAGACCCAGTACTTC; CDR3aa: CASNPLAGGLATQETQYF
d_gene: TRBD1; v_gene: TRBV7-3; j_gene: TRBJ2-7; abundance: many; CDR3nt: TGTGCCAGCAGCCCGACAGGGCCGAGCTCCTACGAGCAGTACTTC; CDR3aa: CASSPTGPSSYEQYF
d_gene: NA; v_gene: TRBV7-9; j_gene: TRBJ2-7; abundance: NA; CDR3nt: TGTGCCAGCAGCTTGGTAAGGGGGTTGAGCTACGAGCAGTACTTC; CDR3aa: CASSLVRGLSYEQYF
d_gene: NA; v_gene: TRBV29-1; j_gene: TRBJ2-7; abundance: NA; CDR3nt: TGCAGCGGTGAAGGGAGCTCGGGGTACTACGAGCAGTACTTC; CDR3aa: CSGEGSSGYYEQYF
d_gene: TRBD2; v_gene: TRBV7-3; j_gene: TRBJ2-5; abundance: NA; CDR3nt: TGTGCCAGTGCTAGAGCGGGGGGAGATCGGGAGACCCAGTACTTC; CDR3aa: CASARAGGDRETQYF
d_gene: TRBD1; v_gene: TRBV12-3/TRBV12-4; j_gene: TRBJ1-5; abundance: NA; CDR3nt: TGTGCCAGCAGTTCCCCCTCGGGACAGGGGAATCAGCCCCAGCATTTT; CDR3aa: CASSSPSGQGNQPQHF
d_gene: NA; v_gene: TRBV6-2/TRBV6-3; j_gene: TRBJ1-2; abundance: many; CDR3nt: TGTGCCAGCAGCTCCGTAGGGTACTATGGCTACACCTTC; CDR3aa: CASSSVGYYGYTF
d_gene: NA; v_gene: TRBV6-1; j_gene: TRBJ2-5; abundance: many; CDR3nt: TGTGCCAGCAGTGAACTCTTGGGCCAGATACAAGAGACCCAGTACTTC; CDR3aa: CASSELLGQIQETQYF
d_gene: NA; v_gene: TRBV28; j_gene: TRBJ2-7; abundance: few; CDR3nt: TGTGCCAGCAGTTCCGGGACGTCCGAATTC; CDR3aa: CASSSGTSEF
d_gene: NA; v_gene: TRBV29-1; j_gene: TRBJ1-2; abundance: NA; CDR3nt: TGCAGCGTTGAAGATCGGACAGCCTACACCTTC; CDR3aa: CSVEDRTAYTF
d_gene: NA; v_gene: TRBV7-9; j_gene: TRBJ2-7; abundance: few; CDR3nt: TGTGCCAGCAGGTCTGGGGGTGGGACCTTCTACGAGCAGTACTTC; CDR3aa: CASRSGGGTFYEQYF
d_gene: TRBD2; v_gene: TRBV2; j_gene: TRBJ2-5; abundance: NA; CDR3nt: TGTGCTAGAGCGGCTAGCGGGAGGCGGGAGACCCAGTACTTC; CDR3aa: CARAASGRRETQYF
d_gene: NA; v_gene: TRBV7-9; j_gene: TRBJ1-4; abundance: few; CDR3nt: TGTGCCAGCAGCTCGCGATCTACTAATGAAAAACTGTTTTTT; CDR3aa: CASSSRSTNEKLFF
d_gene: NA; v_gene: TRBV5-1; j_gene: TRBJ1-1; abundance: many; CDR3nt: TGCGCCAGCAGCCTCACCGATGGTCGGCTGAACACTGAAGCTTTCTTT; CDR3aa: CASSLTDGRLNTEAFF
d_gene: TRBD1; v_gene: TRBV29-1; j_gene: TRBJ2-3; abundance: once; CDR3nt: TGCAGCGTTGCGGACAGGTGGCGAGATACGCAGTATTTT; CDR3aa: CSVADRWRDTQYF
d_gene: NA; v_gene: TRBV29-1; j_gene: TRBJ2-7; abundance: NA; CDR3nt: TGCAGCTTAGCGCACAGCTCCTACGAGCAGTACTTC; CDR3aa: CSLAHSSYEQYF
d_gene: NA; v_gene: TRBV7-2; j_gene: TRBJ1-1; abundance: many; CDR3nt: TGTGCCAGCAGCTTTTCTACAGGGACCCCTGAAGCTTTCTTT; CDR3aa: CASSFSTGTPEAFF
d_gene: NA; v_gene: TRBV3-1; j_gene: TRBJ2-5; abundance: few; CDR3nt: TGTGCCAGCAGAATCCAAGAGACCCAGTACTTC; CDR3aa: CASRIQETQYF
d_gene: NA; v_gene: TRBV10-3; j_gene: TRBJ2-7; abundance: NA; CDR3nt: TGTGCCACCACAAGGGGGGCCGCCTACGAGCAGTACTTC; CDR3aa: CATTRGAAYEQYF
d_gene: NA; v_gene: TRBV5-1; j_gene: TRBJ1-1; abundance: NA; CDR3nt: TGCGCCAGCAGCTTCACTAACAGGCTCGCCGCTGAAGCTTTCTTT; CDR3aa: CASSFTNRLAAEAFF
d_gene: NA; v_gene: TRBV9; j_gene: TRBJ1-6; abundance: many; CDR3nt: TGTGCCAGCAGCCGTACGTTACGTTTGAATAATTCACCCCTCCACTTT; CDR3aa: CASSRTLRLNNSPLHF
d_gene: TRBD2; v_gene: TRBV7-9; j_gene: TRBJ2-7; abundance: NA; CDR3nt: TGTGCCAGCAGCCAACCTTATACCGGGACTAGAAGGCCCGAGCAGTACTTC; CDR3aa: CASSQPYTGTRRPEQYF
d_gene: NA; v_gene: TRBV9; j_gene: TRBJ2-6; abundance: many; CDR3nt: TGTGCCAGCAGCGTAGGATATCTCTCTGGGGCCAACGTCCTGACTTTC; CDR3aa: CASSVGYLSGANVLTF
d_gene: NA; v_gene: TRBV12-3/TRBV12-4; j_gene: TRBJ2-7; abundance: few; CDR3nt: TGTGCCAGCAGTTTAGTACCCAGCGCACGTTCCTACGAGCAGTACTTC; CDR3aa: CASSLVPSARSYEQYF
d_gene: NA; v_gene: TRBV7-9; j_gene: TRBJ2-7; abundance: once; CDR3nt: TGTGCCAGCAGCTTAGTGACAGCCTCCTACGAGCAGTACTTC; CDR3aa: CASSLVTASYEQYF
d_gene: NA; v_gene: TRBV5-5; j_gene: TRBJ2-5; abundance: NA; CDR3nt: TGTGCCAGCACGCTGGGGACCCAGTACTTC; CDR3aa: CASTLGTQYF
d_gene: TRBD2; v_gene: TRBV10-2; j_gene: TRBJ2-5; abundance: many; CDR3nt: TGCGCCAGCAGTGAGCAAGGAGGGAGGGGAGAGACCCAGTACTTC; CDR3aa: CASSEQGGRGETQYF
d_gene: TRBD1; v_gene: TRBV20-1; j_gene: TRBJ1-5; abundance: NA; CDR3nt: TGCAGTGCTAGAGTTCCCCCTTCGGACAGGAACAATCAGCCCCAGCATTTT; CDR3aa: CSARVPPSDRNNQPQHF
d_gene: TRBD1; v_gene: TRBV10-1; j_gene: TRBJ1-1; abundance: few; CDR3nt: TGCGCCAGCAGTGATGGATACAGGGGCCGCTTAGCTGAAGCTTTCTTT; CDR3aa: CASSDGYRGRLAEAFF